These 13 T cell receptor beta chains were sequenced from one sample in a study of Ad26.COV2.S vaccination and SARS-CoV-2 variants listed by TCRdb under 2021. The library was prepared using the immunoSEQ multiplex PCR assay. The source is immuneACCESS, and TCRdb retained only in-frame sequences with V and J called. Part of the clones is not carried over; for the studies checked, unresolved V genes explain less than half of this, and the remainder is unexplained. The sample contains almost 400,000 clones, about 91% of them found a single time. About 1.9% of the sample rests with the top ten. The treatment or condition label for this specimen denotes: some 19 received Ad26.COV2.S at low or high dose, single or two shots; roughly five received placebo; per-sample allocation not given. For vaccine and placebo recipients, the sequenced repertoires came from samples collected on day 63 after the first injection.

Specimen: peripheral blood, collected in a trial of Ad26.COV2.S vaccine versus placebo. These receptors were obtained from a person between 18 and 60 years old who received the Ad26.COV2.S COVID-19 vaccine or a placebo.

This clone is a singleton in its sample. The chain has TRBV27 and TRBJ2-1, with 13 nucleotides matching TRBD2. Trimming took 6 bases from V and 6 from J; bases not matched to a gene: 11. CDR1 MNHEY and CDR2 SMNVEV come from the germline V gene (reference sequence). This CDR3 is 17 amino acids long. The CDR3 bases are TGTGCCAGCAGAGGGGGAGGACTAGCGGGAGATATCAATGAGCAGTTCTTC. Amino acids: CASRGGGLAGDINEQFF.

This clone was seen a few times. This chain uses TRBV11-2 with TRBJ2-5, with unresolved D. CDR3 length equals 15 residues. Germline V lookup: CDR1 SGHAT, CDR2 FQNNGV. V dropped 1 base and J dropped 4 bases, with 13 bases sitting between them. CDR3 residues: CASSLGVRKGETQYF. In nucleotides, the CDR3 is TGTGCCAGCAGCTTAGGTGTGCGTAAGGGAGAGACCCAGTACTTC.

V is TRBV6-1 and J is TRBJ1-4, with D possibly being TRBD1 (5 bases). Germline V gene sequence: CDR1 MNHNS, CDR2 SASEGT. This CDR3 spans 16 amino acids. The V gene lost 6 bases and the J gene lost 1 base, with 15 bases spanning the gap. The DNA for the CDR3 is TGTGCCAGCAGCGAAACCCCGGGGGTAACTAATGAAAAACTGTTTTTT. Its protein is CASSETPGVTNEKLFF.

This chain links TRBV25-1 with TRBJ1-1, with a weak D call TRBD1 (6 bases). The CDR3 covers 14 residues. V gave up 4 bases and J gave up 4 bases, with 13 bases separating them. Germline V gene lookup returns CDR1 MGHDK and CDR2 SYGVNS. The CDR3 here is CASSAPGESTEAFF. The CDR3 DNA reads as TGTGCCAGCAGTGCCCCAGGGGAGAGCACTGAAGCTTTCTTT.

V is TRBV9 and J is TRBJ1-6, with D possibly matching TRBD1 (5 bases). The V end lost 8 bases, the J end lost 7 bases, and 13 bases lay between the germline ends. CDR1 and CDR2 from the germline V gene are SGDLS and YYNGEE. This CDR3 region has 13 residues. The CDR3: CARGGGHNSPLHF. The CDR3 nucleotides read TGTGCCAGGGGGGGAGGGCACAATTCACCCCTCCACTTT.

V and J are TRBV7-8 and TRBJ2-7; TRBD2 matches 11 bases. CDR1 SGHVS and CDR2 FQNEAQ come from the germline V gene. This CDR3 has 14 amino acids. Germline trimming cut 5 bases from V and 7 bases from J; bases unmatched to any gene: 7. The DNA of the CDR3 is TGTGCCAGCAGCGGCCTAGCGGGAGGAGGAGAGCAGTACTTC. This translates into CASSGLAGGGEQYF. The complete variable domain, with remaining parts taken from reference TRBV7-8 and TRBJ2-7, reads GAGVSQSPRYKVAKRGQDVALRCDPISGHVSLFWYQQALGQGPEFLTYFQNEAQLDKSGLPSDRFFAERPEGSVSTLKIQRTQQEDSAVYLCASSGLAGGGEQYFGPGTRLTVT.

The rearrangement joins TRBV5-6 to TRBJ2-1; TRBD2 aligns across 8 bases. V lost 0 bases to trimming and J lost 7 bases; unmatched junction nucleotides: 6. The germline V gene encodes CDR1 SGHDT and CDR2 YYEEEE. This CDR3 spans 15 amino acids. The CDR3: CASSLVGRAKNEQFF. The DNA of the CDR3 is TGTGCCAGCAGCTTGGTCGGGAGGGCCAAAAATGAGCAGTTCTTC.

V gene TRBV28 combines with J gene TRBJ1-4; a weak D match, TRBD1 (6 bases). CDR1 MDHEN and CDR2 SYDVKM come from the germline V gene. Trimming took 7 bases from V and 4 from J, leaving 16 bases between them. This CDR3 region has 15 residues. The CDR3 reads CASNHYGRGNEKLFF. CDR3 sequence (DNA): TGTGCCAGCAATCATTACGGCAGGGGTAATGAAAAACTGTTTTTT.

The chain links TRBV19 to TRBJ2-3, with 12 bases fitting TRBD2. CDR1 is LNHDA and CDR2 is SQIVND in the germline V gene (reference sequence). V lost 5 bases and J lost 3; bases outside the gene matches: 9. The CDR3 is made up of 17 amino acids. The chain's CDR3 is CASSSHRLAGVTDTQYF. The CDR3 coding sequence is TGTGCCAGTAGTTCTCACAGACTAGCGGGAGTAACAGATACGCAGTATTTT.

The rearrangement uses TRBV28 and TRBJ1-2; unclear D gene. CDR1 is MDHEN and CDR2 is SYDVKM in the germline V gene. V gave up 8 bases and J gave up 0 bases, with 13 bases separating them. This CDR3 has 14 residues. The CDR3 loop is CASGLTWSNYGYTF. DNA for the CDR3: TGTGCCAGCGGGTTAACTTGGTCTAACTATGGCTACACCTTC.

The V gene is TRBV19, the J gene TRBJ2-1, with 12 bases matching TRBD2. The junction had 9 bases not matched to a gene; V was cut back by 6 bases and J by 6 bases. CDR1 and CDR2 from the germline V gene are LNHDA and SQIVND (reference sequence). This CDR3 has 16 residues. The CDR3: CASRPVGLAGLNEQFF. In DNA form, the CDR3 reads TGTGCCAGTAGACCTGTAGGACTAGCGGGACTCAATGAGCAGTTCTTC.

The CDR3 DNA is TGTGCCAGCATGCGGGGGCGTACAAATGAGCAGTTCTTC. This gives the protein CASMRGRTNEQFF. The chain links TRBV28 to TRBJ2-1; tentative D call: TRBD2 (7 bases). This CDR3 is built from 13 residues. V lost 7 bases, J lost 7 bases, and 14 bases lay in between. Germline loops: CDR1 MDHEN, CDR2 SYDVKM.

The chain couples TRBV30 to TRBJ1-2; 8 bases are shared with TRBD1. The CDR3 runs to 14 residues. V was clipped by 0 bases and J by 6 bases; unmatched bases: 6. Germline CDR1 and CDR2: GTSNPN and SVGIG (reference sequence). Written as DNA, the CDR3 is TGTGCCTGGAGTGTGACAGGGGTTGACAATGGCTACACCTTC. It codes for CAWSVTGVDNGYTF.